Each of the 25 T cell receptor beta chains below was sequenced from the same sample in a study of T cell responses to AZD1222 COVID-19 vaccine. Produced via immunoSEQ multiplex PCR; TCRdb's table is partial and in-frame only. The sample has about 160,000 clones; approximately 90% are singletons. Sample: peripheral blood, taken 28 days after the second AZD1222 dose. These receptors originate from an adult who received the AZD1222 COVID-19 vaccine.

The chain links TRBV20-1 to TRBJ2-5; TRBD2 agrees at 9 bases. Germline CDR1 and CDR2: DFQATT and SNEGSKA (reference sequence). The CDR3 is made up of 14 amino acids. Losses at the gene ends were 3 bases for V and 5 bases for J; bases not matched to a gene: 7. The CDR3 is CSASGGGVGETQYF. The CDR3 DNA reads as TGCAGTGCTAGTGGCGGGGGGGTTGGTGAGACCCAGTACTTC.

The rearrangement uses TRBV10-3 and TRBJ1-5, with a tentative D call TRBD1 (5 bases). Trimming removed 1 base from V and 4 bases from J, with 11 bases in between. The V gene's germline CDR1 is ENHRY and CDR2 SYGVKD. The CDR3 totals 15 residues. CDR3 DNA: TGTGCCATCAGTGAGTTAAGGGGTAAGAATCAGCCCCAGCATTTT. It yields the protein CAISELRGKNQPQHF.

This clone was counted many times. Other DNA variants within this sample encode the same CDR3. This chain connects TRBV4-1 to TRBJ1-2; 8 bases align to TRBD1. The V gene end was trimmed by 0 bases and the J gene end by 2 bases; junction bases not matched to a gene: 11. The V gene's germline CDR1 is MGHRA and CDR2 YSYEKL. The CDR3 is 18 amino acids. CDR3 sequence (DNA): TGCGCCAGCAGCCAAGATCCCCCAGGGGGCGCGGGGAACTATGGCTACACCTTC. Protein product: CASSQDPPGGAGNYGYTF.

This clone has only one observation. V usage is TRBV6-5 and J usage is TRBJ1-3; no clear D gene. Per germline, CDR1 MNHEY and CDR2 SVGAGI. This CDR3 has 15 amino acids. V lost 6 bases and J 0 bases, leaving 12 bases between the germline ends. The CDR3 reads CASRTTTDSGNTIYF. The CDR3 DNA follows: TGTGCCAGCAGAACGACGACTGACTCTGGAAACACCATATATTTT.

This clone was recorded a few times. J is TRBJ2-7 and V is TRBV18; 10 positions match TRBD2. Germline loops: CDR1 KGHSH, CDR2 LQKENI. Trimming took 5 bases from V and 5 from J; bases not matched to a gene: 12. This CDR3 comprises 16 residues. CDR3 nucleotide sequence: TGTGCCAGCTCAACCCGTGGTAGCGGGAGGAAGGACGAGCAGTACTTC. Translated, it gives CASSTRGSGRKDEQYF. The full variable domain, completed using reference TRBV18 and TRBJ2-7, is NAGVMQNPRHLVRRRGQEARLRCSPMKGHSHVYWYRQLPEEGLKFMVYLQKENIIDESGMPKERFSAEFPKEGPSILRIQQVVRGDSAAYFCASSTRGSGRKDEQYFGPGTRLTVT.

This chain connects TRBV14 to TRBJ1-5, with no clear D. Trimming removed 0 bases from V and 1 base from J, with 1 base in between. Germline CDR1 is SGHDN and CDR2 is FVKESK. The CDR3 has 13 residues. CDR3 nucleotides: TGTGCCAGCAGCCAAGAGAGCAATCAGCCCCAGCATTTT. Translating gives CASSQESNQPQHF.

The V and J genes are TRBV3-1 (or the pseudogene TRBV3-2) and TRBJ1-3; 9 nucleotides line up with TRBD1. J lost 2 bases, V lost 4 bases, and 3 bases had no gene match. Germline values: CDR1 LGHDT, CDR2 YNNKEL (reference sequence). This CDR3 spans 15 amino acids. CDR3 amino acids: CASSLRTGAGNTIYF. The CDR3 DNA reads as TGTGCCAGCAGCCTCAGGACAGGGGCTGGAAACACCATATATTTT.

V gene TRBV24-1 combines with J gene TRBJ1-2, with 7 nucleotides matching TRBD1. With 5 bases clipped from V and 7 bases from J, the junction kept 15 bases outside the gene matches. The CDR3 is 16 residues long. Germline CDR1 reads KGHDR; CDR2 reads SFDVKD. The CDR3 sequence is CATSGQGRGKRGGYTF. DNA for the CDR3: TGTGCCACCAGTGGACAGGGAAGAGGAAAAAGGGGTGGCTACACCTTC.

The chain recombines TRBV30 with TRBJ1-3; tentatively, D is TRBD1 (5 bases). Trimming took 4 bases from V and 4 from J, leaving 11 bases between them. Germline V CDR1 and CDR2: GTSNPN, SVGIG (reference sequence). This CDR3 has 13 amino acids. CDR3 sequence (DNA): TGTGCCTGGAATGGGGCGGGGGGAAACACCATATATTTT. Translating gives CAWNGAGGNTIYF.

Here the CDR3 DNA reads TGCGCCAGCAGCCAAGAATCTCGACACCGAGGGAAGAACACTGAAGCTTTCTTT. Protein product: CASSQESRHRGKNTEAFF. The rearrangement uses TRBV4-1 and TRBJ1-1; no reliable D call. The V gene lost 0 bases and the J gene lost 1 base, with 18 bases spanning the gap. Per germline, CDR1 MGHRA and CDR2 YSYEKL. The CDR3 covers 18 residues.

The chain couples TRBV7-2 to TRBJ2-5, with D possibly TRBD2 on 5 matching bases. This CDR3 region has 14 residues. Germline CDR1 is SGHTA and CDR2 is FQGNSA. The V end was cut by 4 bases, the J end by 1 base, with 10 bases between. The CDR3 nucleotides are TGTGCCAGCAGCTCCGGGAACCCCCAAGAGACCCAGTACTTC. Amino acids: CASSSGNPQETQYF.

The genes are TRBV2 and TRBJ1-1; D is unresolved. The CDR3 contains 14 residues. Looked up from germline, CDR1 is SNHLY and CDR2 is FYNNEI. The germline V and J ends were trimmed by 8 bases and 0 bases, with 13 bases remaining between them. The CDR3 sequence: CASRLGLLNTEAFF. CDR3 DNA: TGTGCCAGCCGCCTCGGGTTGTTGAACACTGAAGCTTTCTTT.

V and J are TRBV29-1 and TRBJ2-3; D possibly uses TRBD1 or TRBD2 (5 bases each). Germline V lookup: CDR1 SQVTM, CDR2 ANQGSEA. CDR3 length: 13 residues. Trimming took off 1 base at V and 1 base at J, with 6 bases between the two ends. CDR3 residues: CSVEVGGTDTQYF. The CDR3 bases are TGCAGCGTTGAAGTGGGGGGCACAGATACGCAGTATTTT.

V and J are TRBV5-1 and TRBJ2-7; weak D call: TRBD2 (5 bases). Germline V CDR1 and CDR2: SGHRS, YFSETQ. The CDR3 totals 13 residues. V lost 4 bases to trimming and J lost 3 bases, with 11 bases between them. Here the CDR3 reads CASSRTDYYEQYF. The CDR3, as DNA: TGCGCCAGCAGCCGTACTGACTACTACGAGCAGTACTTC. Supplemented by reference TRBV5-1 and TRBJ2-7, the full variable domain reads KAGVTQTPRYLIKTRGQQVTLSCSPISGHRSVSWYQQTPGQGLQFLFEYFSETQRNKGNFPGRFSGRQFSNSRSEMNVSTLELGDSALYLCASSRTDYYEQYFGPGTRLTVT.

The chain links TRBV6-5 to TRBJ2-3, with TRBD2 matching 8 bases. This CDR3 is 16 amino acids long. Germline CDR1 is MNHEY and CDR2 is SVGAGI. The trim removed 2 bases at V and 2 bases at J, leaving 6 bases unmatched. This chain's CDR3 is CASSYAGGGTTDTQYF. The CDR3 DNA reads as TGTGCCAGCAGTTACGCGGGGGGCGGGACCACAGATACGCAGTATTTT.

The chain uses TRBV4-1 and TRBJ1-6, with D unclear. Germline V gives CDR1 MGHRA, CDR2 YSYEKL. V was pared by 4 bases and J by 6 bases, with 16 bases between. This CDR3 has 16 residues. CDR3 sequence (DNA): TGCGCCAGCAGCCCGGTCGGTCGGTCGGGTAATTCACCCCTCCACTTT. Residues: CASSPVGRSGNSPLHF.

Details on this clone: Sequence at one end of the junction differs from germline and may be a read error. This chain uses TRBV6-5 with TRBJ1-6; D is possibly TRBD1 (5 bases). Germline loops: CDR1 MNHEY, CDR2 SVGAGI. CDR3 length: 9 amino acids. For the CDR3, the DNA is TGTGCCAGCAGTCAGGGACCAAACTTT. It encodes CASSQGPNF.

In its sample, this clone was seen once. The chain employs TRBV6-5 and TRBJ1-2; 9 positions match TRBD1. Trimming cost V 6 bases and J 4 bases; bases outside gene matches: 9. CDR3 size: 15 residues. Germline assignment: CDR1 MNHEY and CDR2 SVGAGI. The CDR3 nucleotides read TGTGCCAGCAGCGTAACAGGGGGCTCGAGCTATGGCTACACCTTC. Translating gives CASSVTGGSSYGYTF.

The chain carries TRBV27 and TRBJ2-7; 12 bases agree with TRBD1. The CDR3 loop spans 18 amino acids. Trimming took 5 bases from V and 7 from J; bases not matched to a gene: 18. Germline V gene sequence: CDR1 MNHEY, CDR2 SMNVEV (reference sequence). The CDR3 reads CASSLRATPGQGADEQYF. The CDR3 nucleotides read TGTGCCAGCAGTCTAAGGGCTACTCCGGGACAGGGGGCGGATGAGCAGTACTTC.

The V and J genes are TRBV6-5 and TRBJ2-7, with D unclear. In germline, CDR1 is MNHEY, CDR2 SVGAGI. The V end lost 6 bases, the J end lost 2 bases, and 11 bases lay between the germline ends. This CDR3 is built from 13 residues. The CDR3 nucleotides are TGTGCCAGCAGGCTACTGGTTACCTACGAGCAGTACTTC. This encodes CASRLLVTYEQYF.

V gene TRBV9 combines with J gene TRBJ2-3, with D possibly being TRBD2 (6 bases). CDR3 length equals 14 residues. In germline, CDR1 is SGDLS, CDR2 YYNGEE. Trimming pared 7 bases from V and 2 bases from J, leaving 14 bases between. CDR3: CASGPGLVTDTQYF. CDR3 DNA: TGTGCCAGCGGACCGGGACTGGTCACAGATACGCAGTATTTT.

The rearrangement uses TRBV30 and TRBJ1-4; 9 bases agree with TRBD1. V lost 5 bases to trimming and J lost 10 bases; unmatched junction nucleotides: 5. The germline V gene encodes CDR1 GTSNPN and CDR2 SVGIG (reference sequence). The CDR3 covers 12 residues. CDR3 nucleotide sequence: TGTGCCTGGTCGGGACAGGGAGGAAAACTGTTTTTT. It is translated as CAWSGQGGKLFF.

The V and J genes are TRBV13 and TRBJ2-5; TRBD2 matches 10 bases. Germline values: CDR1 PRHDT, CDR2 FYEKMQ (reference sequence). The CDR3 sequence is 16 residues long. V trimming: 3 bases; J trimming: 2 bases; junction bases outside the gene matches: 6. The CDR3 loop reads CASSFKRGGLQETQYF. CDR3 coding DNA: TGTGCCAGCAGCTTTAAGCGGGGGGGCCTGCAAGAGACCCAGTACTTC. Using reference TRBV13 and TRBJ2-5 for the parts outside the CDR3, the full variable domain is AAGVIQSPRHLIKEKRETATLKCYPIPRHDTVYWYQQGPGQDPQFLISFYEKMQSDKGSIPDRFSAQQFSDYHSELNMSSLELGDSALYFCASSFKRGGLQETQYFGPGTRLLVL.

The V call is TRBV7-2, the J call TRBJ2-1; D may correspond to TRBD1 or TRBD2 (5 bases each). The germline V gene encodes CDR1 SGHTA and CDR2 FQGNSA. Between the trimmed V and J ends, which lost 2 bases and 2 bases, there was a span of 10 bases. This CDR3 has 15 amino acids. The CDR3 DNA reads as TGTGCCAGCAGCTTACCGGGACCCACCTACAATGAGCAGTTCTTC. As protein: CASSLPGPTYNEQFF.

The chain combines TRBV5-4 with TRBJ1-2; 7 bases are a match to TRBD1. J lost 6 bases, V lost 4 bases, and 9 bases had no gene match. From germline, CDR1 is SGHNT and CDR2 YYREEE (reference sequence). The CDR3 extends over 14 amino acids. The CDR3 region is CASSQGTEPNGYTF. For the CDR3, the DNA is TGTGCCAGCAGCCAAGGGACAGAACCAAATGGCTACACCTTC.